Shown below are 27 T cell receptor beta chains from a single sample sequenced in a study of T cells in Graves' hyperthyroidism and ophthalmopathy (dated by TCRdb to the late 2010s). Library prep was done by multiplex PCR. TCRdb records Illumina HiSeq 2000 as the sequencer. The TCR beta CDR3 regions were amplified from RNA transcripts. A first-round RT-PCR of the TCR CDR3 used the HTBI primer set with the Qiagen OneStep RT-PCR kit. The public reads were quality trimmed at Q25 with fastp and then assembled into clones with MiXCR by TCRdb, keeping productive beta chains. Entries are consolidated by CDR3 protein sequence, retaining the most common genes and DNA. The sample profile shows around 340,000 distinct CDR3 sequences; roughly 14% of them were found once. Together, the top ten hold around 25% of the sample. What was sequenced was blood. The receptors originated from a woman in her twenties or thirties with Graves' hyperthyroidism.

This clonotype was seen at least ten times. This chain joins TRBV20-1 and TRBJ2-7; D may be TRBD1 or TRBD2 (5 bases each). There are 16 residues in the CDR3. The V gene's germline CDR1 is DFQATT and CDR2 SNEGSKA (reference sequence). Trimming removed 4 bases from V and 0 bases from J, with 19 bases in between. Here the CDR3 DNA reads TGCAGTGCTAAGAGTCGCTCCGGGACGCCCTCCTACGAGCAGTACTTC. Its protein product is CSAKSRSGTPSYEQYF.

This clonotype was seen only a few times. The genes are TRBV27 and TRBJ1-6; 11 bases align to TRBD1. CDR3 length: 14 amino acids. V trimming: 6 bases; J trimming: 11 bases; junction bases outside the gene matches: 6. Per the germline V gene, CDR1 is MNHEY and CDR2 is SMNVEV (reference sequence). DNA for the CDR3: TGTGCCAGCAGCCCGGGACAGGGGGTGCCACCCCTCCACTTT. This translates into CASSPGQGVPPLHF.

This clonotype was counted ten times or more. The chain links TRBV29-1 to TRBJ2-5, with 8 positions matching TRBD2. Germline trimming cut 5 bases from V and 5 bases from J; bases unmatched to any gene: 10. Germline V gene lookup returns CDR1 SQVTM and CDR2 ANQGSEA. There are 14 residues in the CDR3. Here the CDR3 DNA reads TGCAGCGTTCAAGCGGGAGTGAGAGGGGAGACCCAGTACTTC. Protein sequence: CSVQAGVRGETQYF.

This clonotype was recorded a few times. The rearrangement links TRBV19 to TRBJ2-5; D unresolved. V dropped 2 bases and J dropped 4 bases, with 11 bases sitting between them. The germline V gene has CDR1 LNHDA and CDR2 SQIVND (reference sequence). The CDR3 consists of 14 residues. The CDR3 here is CASSISVESETQYF. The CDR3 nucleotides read TGTGCCAGTAGTATAAGCGTGGAGTCAGAGACCCAGTACTTC. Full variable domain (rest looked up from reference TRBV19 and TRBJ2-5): DGGITQSPKYLFRKEGQNVTLSCEQNLNHDAMYWYRQDPGQGLRLIYYSQIVNDFQKGDIAEGYSVSREKKESFPLTVTSAQKNPTAFYLCASSISVESETQYFGPGTRLLVL.

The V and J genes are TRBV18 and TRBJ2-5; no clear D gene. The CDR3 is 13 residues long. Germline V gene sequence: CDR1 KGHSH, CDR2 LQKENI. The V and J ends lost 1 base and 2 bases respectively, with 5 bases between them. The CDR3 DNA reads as TGTGCCAGCTCACCACGGGAACAAGAGACCCAGTACTTC. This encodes CASSPREQETQYF.

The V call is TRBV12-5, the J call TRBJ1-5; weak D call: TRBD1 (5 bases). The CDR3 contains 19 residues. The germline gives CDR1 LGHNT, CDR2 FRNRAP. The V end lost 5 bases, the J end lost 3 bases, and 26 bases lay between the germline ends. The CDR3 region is CASGPRPLDGGPHNQPQHF. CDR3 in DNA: TGTGCTAGTGGTCCCCGCCCCCTCGACGGGGGTCCCCACAATCAGCCCCAGCATTTT.

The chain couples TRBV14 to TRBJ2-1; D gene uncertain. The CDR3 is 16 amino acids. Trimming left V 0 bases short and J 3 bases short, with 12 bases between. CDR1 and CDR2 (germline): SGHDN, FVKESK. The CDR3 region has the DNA TGTGCCAGCAGCCAAGATAAGGTTTACAGCTACAATGAGCAGTTCTTC. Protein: CASSQDKVYSYNEQFF. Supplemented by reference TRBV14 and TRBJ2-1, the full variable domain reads EAGVTQFPSHSVIEKGQTVTLRCDPISGHDNLYWYRRVMGKEIKFLLHFVKESKQDESGMPNNRFLAERTGGTYSTLKVQPAELEDSGVYFCASSQDKVYSYNEQFFGPGTRLTVL.

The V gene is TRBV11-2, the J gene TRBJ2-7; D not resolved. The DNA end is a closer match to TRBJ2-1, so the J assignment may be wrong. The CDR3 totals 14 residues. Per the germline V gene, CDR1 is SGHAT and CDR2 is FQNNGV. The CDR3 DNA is TGTGCCAGCAGCCTAGTGGCCAGCCCCTACGAGCAGTTCTTC. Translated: CASSLVASPYEQFF.

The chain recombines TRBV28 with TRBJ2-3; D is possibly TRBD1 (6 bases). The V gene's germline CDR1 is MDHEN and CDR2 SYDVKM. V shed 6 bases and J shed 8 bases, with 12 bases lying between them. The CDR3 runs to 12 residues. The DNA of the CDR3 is TGTGCCAGCAGGGGGTCAGGGGCTACGCAGTATTTT. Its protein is CASRGSGATQYF.

The CDR3 reads CATRSPSSGRGETQYF. The CDR3 DNA follows: TGTGCCACCAGGTCACCGTCTAGCGGGAGGGGAGAGACCCAGTACTTC. The genes are TRBV5-6 and TRBJ2-5, with 12 positions matching TRBD2. With V trimmed by 9 bases and J by 4 bases, 13 bases remained unmatched. From germline, CDR1 is SGHDT and CDR2 YYEEEE. The CDR3 extends over 16 amino acids.

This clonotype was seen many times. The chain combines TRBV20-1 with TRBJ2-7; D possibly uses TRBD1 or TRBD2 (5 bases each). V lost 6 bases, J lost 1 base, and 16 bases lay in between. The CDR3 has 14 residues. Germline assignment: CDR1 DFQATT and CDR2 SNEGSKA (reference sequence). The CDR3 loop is CSAEPGTGSYEQYF. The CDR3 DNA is TGCAGTGCCGAACCCGGGACGGGGTCCTACGAGCAGTACTTC.

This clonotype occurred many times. The CDR3 nucleotides are TGTGCCAGCAGACCGACTAGCGGGAGCGAGACCCAGTACTTC. This sequence encodes CASRPTSGSETQYF. The chain combines TRBV2 with TRBJ2-5, with 12 nucleotides matching TRBD2. Germline V gene lookup returns CDR1 SNHLY and CDR2 FYNNEI. This CDR3 spans 14 amino acids. V lost 6 bases to trimming and J lost 5 bases; unmatched junction nucleotides: 4.

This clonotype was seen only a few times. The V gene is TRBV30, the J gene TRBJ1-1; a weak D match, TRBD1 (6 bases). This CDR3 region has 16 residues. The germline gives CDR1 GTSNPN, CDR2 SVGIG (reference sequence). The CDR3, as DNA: TGTGGCTCCTACTACGCTAACAGGGCTCAGAACACTGAAGCTTTCTTT. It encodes CGSYYANRAQNTEAFF.

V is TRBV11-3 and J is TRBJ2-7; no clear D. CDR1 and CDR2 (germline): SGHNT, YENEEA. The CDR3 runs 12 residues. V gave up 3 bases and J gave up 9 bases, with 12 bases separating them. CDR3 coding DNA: TGTGCCAGCAGCTTTGCTGGCGGATCGCAGTACTTC. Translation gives CASSFAGGSQYF.

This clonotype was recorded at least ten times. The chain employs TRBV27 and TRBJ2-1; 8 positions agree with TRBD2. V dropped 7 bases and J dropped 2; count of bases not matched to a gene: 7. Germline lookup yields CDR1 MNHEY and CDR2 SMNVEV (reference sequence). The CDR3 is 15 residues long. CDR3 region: CASTKSGGTYNEQFF. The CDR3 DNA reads TGTGCCAGCACTAAGAGCGGGGGAACCTACAATGAGCAGTTCTTC.

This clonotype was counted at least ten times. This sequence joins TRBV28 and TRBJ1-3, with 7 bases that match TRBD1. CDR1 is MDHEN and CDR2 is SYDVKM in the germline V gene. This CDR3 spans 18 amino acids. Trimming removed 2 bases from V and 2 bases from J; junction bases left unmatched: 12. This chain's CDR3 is CASSLLDRANNPGNTIYF. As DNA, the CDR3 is TGTGCCAGCAGTTTACTCGACAGGGCCAACAACCCTGGAAACACCATATATTTT.

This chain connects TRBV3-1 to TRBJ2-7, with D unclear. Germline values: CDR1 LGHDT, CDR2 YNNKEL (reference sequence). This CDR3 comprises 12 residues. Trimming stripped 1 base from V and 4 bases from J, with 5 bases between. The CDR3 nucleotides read TGTGCCAGCAGCCAAGTGAATTACGAGCAGTACTTC. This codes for CASSQVNYEQYF.

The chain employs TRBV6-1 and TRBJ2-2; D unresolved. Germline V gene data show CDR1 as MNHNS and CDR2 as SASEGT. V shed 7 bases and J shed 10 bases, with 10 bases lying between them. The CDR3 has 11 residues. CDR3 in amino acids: CASNNKQELFF. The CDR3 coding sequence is TGTGCCAGCAATAATAAGCAGGAGCTGTTTTTT.

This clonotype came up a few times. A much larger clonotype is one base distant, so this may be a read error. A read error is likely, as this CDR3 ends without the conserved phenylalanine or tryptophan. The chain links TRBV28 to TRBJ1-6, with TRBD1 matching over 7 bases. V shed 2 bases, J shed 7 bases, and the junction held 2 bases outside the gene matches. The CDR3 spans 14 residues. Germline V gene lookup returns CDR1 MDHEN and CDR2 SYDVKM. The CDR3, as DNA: TGTGCCAGCAGTTTAGACAGGGTAAATTCACCCCTCCACTCT. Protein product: CASSLDRVNSPLHS.

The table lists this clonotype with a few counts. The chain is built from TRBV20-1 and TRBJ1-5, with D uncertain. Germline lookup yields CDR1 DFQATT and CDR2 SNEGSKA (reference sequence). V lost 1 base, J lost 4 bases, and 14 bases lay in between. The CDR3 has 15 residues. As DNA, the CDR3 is TGCAGTGCTAGAGTTATAGGAGACGGAAATCAGCCCCAGCATTTT. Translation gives CSARVIGDGNQPQHF.

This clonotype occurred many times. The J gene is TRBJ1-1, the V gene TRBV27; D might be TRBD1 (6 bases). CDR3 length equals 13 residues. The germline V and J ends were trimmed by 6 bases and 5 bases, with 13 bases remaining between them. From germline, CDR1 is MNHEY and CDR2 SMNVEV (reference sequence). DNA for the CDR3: TGTGCCAGCAGGAACAGGGCATGGACTGAAGCTTTCTTT. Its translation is CASRNRAWTEAFF.

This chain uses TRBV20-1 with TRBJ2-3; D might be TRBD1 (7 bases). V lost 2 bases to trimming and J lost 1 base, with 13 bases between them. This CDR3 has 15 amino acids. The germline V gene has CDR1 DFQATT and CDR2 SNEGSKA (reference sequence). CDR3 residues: CSARLGGGGTDTQYF. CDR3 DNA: TGCAGTGCTAGATTAGGGGGCGGGGGCACAGATACGCAGTATTTT.

The CDR3 sequence is CAWSSLSYEQYF. As DNA, the CDR3 is TGTGCCTGGAGTAGCCTCTCCTACGAGCAGTACTTC. This chain joins TRBV30 and TRBJ2-7; no definite D call. V was pared by 2 bases and J by 0 bases, with 5 bases between. The CDR3 is made up of 12 amino acids. CDR1 and CDR2 from the germline V gene are GTSNPN and SVGIG (reference sequence). Full variable domain (remainder filled in from reference TRBV30 and TRBJ2-7): SQTIHQWPATLVQPVGSPLSLECTVEGTSNPNLYWYRQAAGRGLQLLFYSVGIGQISSEVPQNLSASRPQDRQFILSSKKLLLSDSGFYLCAWSSLSYEQYFGPGTRLTVT.

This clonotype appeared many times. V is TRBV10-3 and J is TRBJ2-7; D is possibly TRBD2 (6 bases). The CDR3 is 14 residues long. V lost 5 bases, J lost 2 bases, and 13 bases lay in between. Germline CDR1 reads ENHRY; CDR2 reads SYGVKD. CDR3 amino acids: CAISSAGSPYEQYF. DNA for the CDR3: TGTGCCATCAGTTCTGCGGGATCCCCCTACGAGCAGTACTTC.

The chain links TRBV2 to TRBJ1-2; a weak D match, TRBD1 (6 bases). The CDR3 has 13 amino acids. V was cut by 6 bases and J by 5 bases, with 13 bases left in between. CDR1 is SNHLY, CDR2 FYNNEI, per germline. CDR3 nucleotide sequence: TGTGCCAGCAGGCCCCTAGGGGGTTATGGCTACACCTTC. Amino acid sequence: CASRPLGGYGYTF. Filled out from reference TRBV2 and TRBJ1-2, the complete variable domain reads EPEVTQTPSHQVTQMGQEVILRCVPISNHLYFYWYRQILGQKVEFLVSFYNNEISEKSEIFDDQFSVERPDGSNFTLKIRSTKLEDSAMYFCASRPLGGYGYTFGSGTRLTVV.

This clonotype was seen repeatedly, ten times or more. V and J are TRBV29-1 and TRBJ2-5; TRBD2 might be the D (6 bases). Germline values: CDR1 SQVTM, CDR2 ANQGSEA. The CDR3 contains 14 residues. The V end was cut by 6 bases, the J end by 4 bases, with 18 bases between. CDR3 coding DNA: TGCAGCGTAATCCGGGCCGTGGGAGGAGAGACCCAGTACTTC. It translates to CSVIRAVGGETQYF.

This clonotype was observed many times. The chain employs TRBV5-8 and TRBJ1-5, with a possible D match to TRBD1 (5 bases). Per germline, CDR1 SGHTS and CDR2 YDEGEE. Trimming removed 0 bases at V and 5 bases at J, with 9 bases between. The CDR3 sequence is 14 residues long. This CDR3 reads CASSLGAGDQPQHF. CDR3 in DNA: TGTGCCAGCAGCTTGGGTGCGGGGGATCAGCCCCAGCATTTT.